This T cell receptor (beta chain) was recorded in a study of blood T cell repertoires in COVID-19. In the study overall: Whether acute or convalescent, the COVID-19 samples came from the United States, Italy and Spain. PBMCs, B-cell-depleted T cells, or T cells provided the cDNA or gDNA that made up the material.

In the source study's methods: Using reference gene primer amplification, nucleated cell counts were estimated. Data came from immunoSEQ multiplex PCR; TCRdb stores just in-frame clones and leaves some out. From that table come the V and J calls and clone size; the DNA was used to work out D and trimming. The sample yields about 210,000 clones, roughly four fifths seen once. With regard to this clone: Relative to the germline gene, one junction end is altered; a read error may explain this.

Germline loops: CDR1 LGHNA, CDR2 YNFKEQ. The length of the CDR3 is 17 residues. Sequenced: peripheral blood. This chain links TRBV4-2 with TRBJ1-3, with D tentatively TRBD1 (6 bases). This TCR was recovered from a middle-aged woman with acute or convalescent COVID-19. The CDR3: CASSKESETGARNTIYF. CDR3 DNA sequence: TGTGCCAGCAGCAAAGAATCGGAGACAGGCGCACGAAACACCATATATTTT.